The rows below give T cell receptor beta chains drawn from one sample of a study of shared clonotypes between healthy human individuals. The method was immunoSEQ multiplex PCR; TCRdb's version includes in-frame clones alone and lacks a portion of them. Here the sample spans around 1.4 million clones, approximately 98.5% being singletons. Sequencing was done on a sample of naive CD4+ T cells sorted from blood. The source is a young man in good health. CDR3s include the opening cysteine and the closing phenylalanine or tryptophan. The D gene is left open where the match is weak. Clone size is given for some rows only: seen once, a few or many times, or a class if the clone is expanded.

TRBV7-9	TRBD1	.	TRBJ2-4	TGTGCCAGCAGCTTAGAGACAGGGGGAGTTGGCATTCAGTACTTC	CASSLETGGVGIQYF
TRBV5-1	TRBD1	.	TRBJ2-5	TGCGCCAGCAGCTACCGGGACAGGGGGTCCCAAGAGACCCAGTACTTC	CASSYRDRGSQETQYF
TRBV6-6	TRBD2	once	TRBJ2-7	TGTGCCAGCAGTTCAACTAGCGTCTCCTACGAGCAGTACTTC	CASSSTSVSYEQYF
TRBV7-9	.	.	TRBJ2-4	TGTGCCAGCAGCTTGCAGGGGAGTGCCAAAAACATTCAGTACTTC	CASSLQGSAKNIQYF
TRBV5-6	.	.	TRBJ1-1	TGTGCCAGCAGCTTGGGAAGTGGAAACACTGAAGCTTTCTTT	CASSLGSGNTEAFF
TRBV11-3	.	.	TRBJ2-7	TGTGCCAGCAGCGGGGGGACAGCTCAGCCTATCTACTTC	CASSGGTAQPIYF
TRBV10-1	.	.	TRBJ2-5	TGCGCCAGCAGTGTAACGGGACAAGAGACCCAGTACTTC	CASSVTGQETQYF
TRBV2	.	.	TRBJ2-2	TGTGCCAGCAGTGCCGGGAAAACCTCGACCGGGGAGCTGTTTTTT	CASSAGKTSTGELFF
TRBV7-2	.	.	TRBJ2-3	TGTGCCAGCAGCTCCACTCAAAGCACAGATACGCAGTATTTT	CASSSTQSTDTQYF
TRBV28	.	.	TRBJ1-1	TGTGCCAGCAGCGTAGGCATGAACACTGAAGCTTTCTTT	CASSVGMNTEAFF
TRBV19	TRBD2	once	TRBJ2-2	TGTGCCACTATGCTAGCGGGAGGTTTTGGCGGGGAGCTGTTTTTT	CATMLAGGFGGELFF
TRBV7-3	.	.	TRBJ2-3	TGTGCCAGCACCCCTCGGCGGGGAGATACGCAGTATTTT	CASTPRRGDTQYF
TRBV5-4	.	.	TRBJ1-2	TGTGCCAGCAGCTTGGAAGGTGATTTCATCTATGGCTACACCTTC	CASSLEGDFIYGYTF
TRBV6-1	TRBD2	.	TRBJ2-5	TGTGCCAGCACCGGGACTAGCGGGGCTCTAACCCAGTACTTC	CASTGTSGALTQYF
TRBV6-6	TRBD1	.	TRBJ2-5	TGTGCCAGCAGCAAGAGGACAGGGCGACAAGAGACCCAGTACTTC	CASSKRTGRQETQYF
TRBV25-1	.	.	TRBJ1-5	TGTGCCAGCAGTGAGACAGATAGCAATCAGCCCCAGCATTTT	CASSETDSNQPQHF
TRBV15	TRBD2	.	TRBJ2-5	TGTGCCACCAGCAGACATAGCGGGAAAGAGACCCAGTACTTC	CATSRHSGKETQYF
TRBV28	.	.	TRBJ2-3	TGTGCCAGCAGTTGGGCAGGGGGGAGCACAGATACGCAGTATTTT	CASSWAGGSTDTQYF
TRBV27	.	.	TRBJ1-1	TGTGCCAGCCGGAGGGGGGGGCTCACTGAAGCTTTCTTT	CASRRGGLTEAFF
TRBV19	TRBD2	.	TRBJ2-7	TGTGCCAGCAGGGACGGGGGGGGAACCTACGAGCAGTACTTC	CASRDGGGTYEQYF
TRBV2	.	once	TRBJ2-7	TGTGCCAGCAGCGCGGGGACGAGCTCCTACGAGCAGTACTTC	CASSAGTSSYEQYF
TRBV19	.	.	TRBJ2-5	TGTGCCAGTAGTATCTCCTTGCAAGAGACCCAGTACTTC	CASSISLQETQYF